The entry below describes one T cell receptor beta chain. The antigen is undetermined. A second PCR, run for about 7 to 11 cycles, used a sample-barcoded 5' primer plus a J-beta primer mix. TCRdb reprocessed the 5' RACE reads via MiXCR and lists one record per CDR3 protein. This sample carries about 1,400,000 distinct CDR3 sequences, approximately 63% of them seen once, and the ten largest clones take over 5.5%. The sample is drawn from a study of blood T cells in healthy people across ages. Study-level findings and limits: Expanded clonotype changes were possibly confounded by unknown donor CMV status. Diversity estimated from one million T cells was considered an underestimate.

Trimming took 4 bases from V and 9 from J, leaving 11 bases between them. Germline V gene sequence: CDR1 MGHRA, CDR2 YSYEKL. The CDR3 extends over 12 amino acids. What was sequenced was blood. The clonotype originates from a man in his late teens or twenties in good health. The chain recombines TRBV4-1 with TRBJ2-3; tentatively, D is TRBD2 (5 bases). The DNA of the CDR3 is TGCGCCAGCAGCCGAGCGGCGGAGACGCAGTATTTT. Translated: CASSRAAETQYF.